A selection of T cell receptor beta chains follows, all from one sample in a study of blood T cells in healthy people across ages. TCRdb reanalysed the 5' RACE reads using MiXCR and keeps one entry per CDR3 protein. The sample holds around 990,000 distinct CDR3 sequences; approximately 25% are singletons and the top ten take less than 0.75%. These data are also associated with another study on T cells of mothers and their children.

Sample: blood. The receptors come from a girl aged 2-10 years in good health. Both conserved end residues are part of each CDR3. A D gene is named only where the DNA matches it firmly. Clone size is not always given. Where it is, it says once, few, many or a class for expanded clones.

CDR3 DNA	CDR3 protein	V gene	J gene	clone size	D gene
TGCAGTGCTAGAAGGAGCTCCTACAATGAGCAGTTCTTC	CSARRSSYNEQFF	TRBV20-1	TRBJ2-1	few	NA
TGTGCCAGCAGACTAAGGGGGAACCCCGAAGCTTTCTTT	CASRLRGNPEAFF	TRBV12-3/TRBV12-4	TRBJ1-1	NA	NA
TGTGCCAGCAGCACCTCAGGGTCGGAGTCCAGCGGGGAGCTGTTTTTT	CASSTSGSESSGELFF	TRBV9	TRBJ2-2	few	NA
TGTGCCAGCGTGGGGGACTTCACAGATACGCAGTATTTT	CASVGDFTDTQYF	TRBV6-6	TRBJ2-3	few	NA
TGTGCCAGCGGACAGGGCACCACCGGGGAGCTGTTTTTT	CASGQGTTGELFF	TRBV6-2/TRBV6-3	TRBJ2-2	few	TRBD1
TGTGCCAGCACCCAGGGACAGCTGGCTTTCTTT	CASTQGQLAFF	TRBV12-3/TRBV12-4	TRBJ1-1	few	TRBD1
TGTGCCAGCAGCTTAAACTATGGGGAGCCCCTCCACTTT	CASSLNYGEPLHF	TRBV7-2	TRBJ1-6	NA	NA
TGCAGCGTTGCGTTTCAGGGTAGGGACGAGCAGTACTTC	CSVAFQGRDEQYF	TRBV29-1	TRBJ2-7	few	NA
TGTGCCACCAGTGATCCTCACTCGACGATCGGGGAGAATGGCTACACCTTC	CATSDPHSTIGENGYTF	TRBV24-1	TRBJ1-2	NA	NA
TGTGCCAGCAGTACAGGAGGCCGGAATGAAAAACTGTTTTTT	CASSTGGRNEKLFF	TRBV12-3/TRBV12-4	TRBJ1-4	few	NA
TGCAGTGCTGGGCGGGACAGGGGCCTCCAAGAGACCCAGTACTTC	CSAGRDRGLQETQYF	TRBV20-1	TRBJ2-5	NA	TRBD1
TGTGCCAGCATTGGTGGGCAGGGAGAGACCCAGTACTTC	CASIGGQGETQYF	TRBV2	TRBJ2-5	few	NA
TGTGCCAGCAGCTCGGACGTTAGCAATCAGCCCCAGCATTTT	CASSSDVSNQPQHF	TRBV7-2	TRBJ1-5	few	NA
TGCAGTGCTAGAGATTACAGGGACCACCTAGATACGCAGTATTTT	CSARDYRDHLDTQYF	TRBV20-1	TRBJ2-3	many	NA
TGTGCCAGCACCCCCGGGACAGGGGTTATTCAGTACTTC	CASTPGTGVIQYF	TRBV7-2	TRBJ2-4	NA	TRBD1
TGTGCCAGCAGCTTGGGACAGGGTTTTTCCTACGAGCAGTACTTC	CASSLGQGFSYEQYF	TRBV7-9	TRBJ2-7	few	TRBD1
TGTGCCACCAGTGATTCGGGACAGATCAACCAACAAGAGACCCAGTACTTC	CATSDSGQINQQETQYF	TRBV24-1	TRBJ2-5	few	TRBD1
TGCGCCAGCAGCCAATTCCTCGGTGACGGCTACAATGAGCAGTTCTTC	CASSQFLGDGYNEQFF	TRBV4-1	TRBJ2-1	few	NA
TGTGCCACCCAAGCGGGGGAGCAAGAGACCCAGTACTTC	CATQAGEQETQYF	TRBV21-1	TRBJ2-5	NA	NA
TGTGCCATCAGTGAGGAGGGACAGGGGGCGCGTATAAATGAGCAGTTCTTC	CAISEEGQGARINEQFF	TRBV10-3	TRBJ2-1	many	TRBD1
TGTGCCAGCAGCTCTCCGGGGGGGGTGTACACTGAAGCTTTCTTT	CASSSPGGVYTEAFF	TRBV7-9	TRBJ1-1	NA	NA
TGCGCCAGCAGCCAAGTGGGGAGTCGGATCCTTGGGGAAAAACTGTTTTTT	CASSQVGSRILGEKLFF	TRBV4-1	TRBJ1-4	NA	NA